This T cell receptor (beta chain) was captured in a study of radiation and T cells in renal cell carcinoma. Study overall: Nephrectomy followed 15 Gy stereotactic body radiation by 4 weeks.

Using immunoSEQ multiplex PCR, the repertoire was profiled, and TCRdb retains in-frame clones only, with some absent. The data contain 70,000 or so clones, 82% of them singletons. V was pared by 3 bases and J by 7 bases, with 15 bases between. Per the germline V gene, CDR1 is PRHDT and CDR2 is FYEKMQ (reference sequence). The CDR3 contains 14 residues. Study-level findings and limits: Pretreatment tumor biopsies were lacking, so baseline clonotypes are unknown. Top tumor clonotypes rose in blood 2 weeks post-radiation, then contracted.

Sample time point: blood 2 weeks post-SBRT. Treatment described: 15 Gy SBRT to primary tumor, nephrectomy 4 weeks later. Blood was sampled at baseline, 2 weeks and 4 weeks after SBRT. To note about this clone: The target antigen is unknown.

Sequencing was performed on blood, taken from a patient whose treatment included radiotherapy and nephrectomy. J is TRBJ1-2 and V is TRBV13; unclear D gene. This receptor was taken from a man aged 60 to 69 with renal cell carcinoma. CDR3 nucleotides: TGTGCCAGCAGCTTCGGGAGGCCGTTGGGTGGCTACACCTTC. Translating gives CASSFGRPLGGYTF.